The T cell receptor beta chain described here comes from a study of tumor-infiltrating lymphocytes in oesophageal squamous cell carcinoma. Via MiXCR, TCRdb re-called the PCR reads, giving one row per CDR3 protein. The table has tens of thousands of distinct CDR3 sequences, 38% seen once. The CDR3 is made up of 14 amino acids. Trimming shortened V by 7 bases and J by 1 base, and 13 bases separated the two germline ends. Germline CDR1 is MDHEN and CDR2 is SYDVKM. The sequenced sample was esophageal tumor tissue. This chain links TRBV28 with TRBJ1-1; D call uncertain. The TCR was taken from a male donor with esophageal squamous cell carcinoma. CDR3 in DNA: TGTGCCAGCACACCAGCTTCTTGGAACACTGAAGCTTTCTTT. It encodes CASTPASWNTEAFF.